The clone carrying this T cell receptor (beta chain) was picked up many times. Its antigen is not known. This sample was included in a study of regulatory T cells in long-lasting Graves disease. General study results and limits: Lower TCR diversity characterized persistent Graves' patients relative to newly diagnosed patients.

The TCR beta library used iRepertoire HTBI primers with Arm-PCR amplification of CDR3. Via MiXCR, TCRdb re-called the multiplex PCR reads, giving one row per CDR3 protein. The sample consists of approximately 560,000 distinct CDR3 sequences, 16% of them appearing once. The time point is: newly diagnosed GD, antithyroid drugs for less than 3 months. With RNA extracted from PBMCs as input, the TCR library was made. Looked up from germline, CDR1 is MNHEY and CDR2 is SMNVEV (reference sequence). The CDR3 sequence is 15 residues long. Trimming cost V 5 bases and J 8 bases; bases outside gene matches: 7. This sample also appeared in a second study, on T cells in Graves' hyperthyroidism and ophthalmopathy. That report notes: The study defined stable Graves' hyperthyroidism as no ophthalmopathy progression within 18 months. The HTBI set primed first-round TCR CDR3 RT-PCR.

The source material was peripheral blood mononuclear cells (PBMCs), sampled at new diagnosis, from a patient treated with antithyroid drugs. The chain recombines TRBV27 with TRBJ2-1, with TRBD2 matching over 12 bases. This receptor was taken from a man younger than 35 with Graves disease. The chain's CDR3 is CASSHPRTSGDEQFF. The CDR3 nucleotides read TGTGCCAGCAGTCACCCAAGGACTAGCGGGGATGAGCAGTTCTTC.